These 19 T cell receptor beta chains were sequenced from one sample in a study of monozygotic twins with inflammatory bowel disease. TCRdb reprocessed the 5' RACE reads and stores each CDR3 protein as one record, lacking DNA. This repertoire includes 200,000 to 250,000 distinct CDR3 sequences. Sequenced material: blood. These receptors were taken from a human donor with ulcerative colitis or Crohn's disease, or a healthy co-twin of an affected twin (not recorded which).

The rearrangement joins TRBV7-3 to TRBJ1-2; as DNA is missing, the TRBD1 call by TCRdb cannot be tested. Germline V gives CDR1 SGHTA, CDR2 FQGTGA. This CDR3 is 13 amino acids long. CDR3 loop: CASRDSAESGYTF.

This rearrangement joins TRBV29-1 to TRBJ1-1; the D call of TRBD1 rests on TCRdb alone, since no DNA is present to check it. Germline V CDR1 and CDR2: SQVTM, ANQGSEA. The CDR3 covers 13 residues. The CDR3 region is CSPLGGLNTEAFF.

The V gene is TRBV3-1, the J gene TRBJ2-7; the D call from TCRdb, TRBD2, cannot be confirmed without DNA. The length of the CDR3 is 14 residues. Germline V gene lookup returns CDR1 LGHDT and CDR2 YNNKEL (reference sequence). The chain's CDR3 is CASSQMSGAYEQYF.

The gene calls are TRBV5-6 and TRBJ2-2; there is no DNA to check the TCRdb D call of TRBD1. CDR1 is SGHDT and CDR2 is YYEEEE in the germline V gene. CDR3 length: 17 amino acids. The CDR3 sequence is CASSFSAGGEIAGELFF. Drawing the rest from reference TRBV5-6 and TRBJ2-2, the complete variable domain is DAGVTQSPTHLIKTRGQQVTLRCSPKSGHDTVSWYQQALGQGPQFIFQYYEEEERQRGNFPDRFSGHQFPNYSSELNVNALLLGDSALYLCASSFSAGGEIAGELFFGEGSRLTVL.

The gene calls are TRBV7-2 and TRBJ1-6; the D call of TRBD1 rests on TCRdb alone, since no DNA is present to check it. Germline values: CDR1 SGHTA, CDR2 FQGNSA. The CDR3 is 15 residues long. Here the CDR3 reads CASSLLGGGNSPLHF.

The gene calls are TRBV7-2 and TRBJ1-6; absent DNA, TCRdb's TRBD1 call cannot be checked. CDR1 and CDR2 (germline): SGHTA, FQGNSA. The CDR3 is made up of 14 amino acids. CDR3 sequence reads: CASSQTGPISPLHF.

The J gene is TRBJ2-1, the V gene TRBV20-1; with no DNA, the TCRdb D assignment of TRBD2 cannot be verified. Germline loops: CDR1 DFQATT, CDR2 SNEGSKA (reference sequence). CDR3 length: 14 amino acids. The CDR3 loop reads CSARLAGGSGEQFF.

This chain links TRBV19 with TRBJ1-2. Germline CDR1 reads LNHDA; CDR2 reads SQIVND (reference sequence). The CDR3 loop spans 13 amino acids. The CDR3 loop reads CASSERAHYGYTF.

The rearrangement uses TRBV6-2 or TRBV6-3 and TRBJ1-1. This CDR3 comprises 16 residues. Per the germline V gene, CDR1 is MNHEY and CDR2 is SVGEGT. The CDR3 is CASSDPPGTRNTEAFF.

The chain joins TRBV4-2 to TRBJ1-2; TCRdb calls TRBD1, which cannot be checked without DNA. Germline V gene data show CDR1 as LGHNA and CDR2 as YNFKEQ. The CDR3 loop spans 16 amino acids. CDR3 in amino acids: CASSQDRRGFGYGYTF.

The CDR3 sequence: CSGRQGYINTEAFF. This chain joins TRBV29-1 and TRBJ1-1; TCRdb returns TRBD1, unconfirmable since there is no DNA. CDR1 and CDR2 from the germline V gene are SQVTM and ANQGSEA. The CDR3 runs 14 residues.

The V and J genes are TRBV5-5 and TRBJ1-1; TCRdb names TRBD1, which stays unverified in the absence of DNA. CDR1 is SGHKS and CDR2 is YYEKEE in the germline V gene (reference sequence). The CDR3 is 15 amino acids. CDR3 loop: CASSVRWTGNTEAFF.

V usage is TRBV18 and J usage is TRBJ2-4; TCRdb proposes TRBD1, but this gene call is untestable without DNA. Germline CDR1 KGHSH, CDR2 LQKENI. The CDR3 consists of 16 residues. CDR3 residues: CASSGTGTERKNIQYF.

This chain joins TRBV10-3 and TRBJ2-5; TCRdb picks TRBD1, but there is no DNA to check that call. This CDR3 is built from 15 residues. Germline CDR1 and CDR2: ENHRY and SYGVKD. This chain's CDR3 is CAISVGQGPQETQYF.

The J gene is TRBJ1-2, the V gene TRBV7-8; TCRdb indicates TRBD1, and absent DNA this call remains unverified. Per the germline V gene, CDR1 is SGHVS and CDR2 is FQNEAQ. The CDR3 has 14 residues. CDR3 in amino acids: CASSLPGTNYGYTF.

This chain uses TRBV7-2 with TRBJ2-7. CDR3 length: 11 amino acids. CDR1 and CDR2 (germline): SGHTA, FQGNSA. The CDR3 sequence is CASSGNSEQYF.

The chain recombines TRBV7-2 with TRBJ1-2; the D call of TRBD1 rests on TCRdb alone, since no DNA is present to check it. CDR1 and CDR2 from the germline V gene are SGHTA and FQGNSA. This CDR3 spans 14 amino acids. CDR3: CASSLQGGPYGYTF.

V usage is TRBV3-1 and J usage is TRBJ1-3; the D gene TCRdb calls, TRBD1, cannot be checked with no DNA. This CDR3 is 15 amino acids long. From germline, CDR1 is LGHDT and CDR2 YNNKEL (reference sequence). The CDR3 reads CASSQRDAGGNTIYF.

This chain links TRBV12-3 or TRBV12-4 with TRBJ2-1; the D call from TCRdb, TRBD2, cannot be confirmed without DNA. This CDR3 has 15 amino acids. CDR3 region: CASSFETAGGNEQFF.